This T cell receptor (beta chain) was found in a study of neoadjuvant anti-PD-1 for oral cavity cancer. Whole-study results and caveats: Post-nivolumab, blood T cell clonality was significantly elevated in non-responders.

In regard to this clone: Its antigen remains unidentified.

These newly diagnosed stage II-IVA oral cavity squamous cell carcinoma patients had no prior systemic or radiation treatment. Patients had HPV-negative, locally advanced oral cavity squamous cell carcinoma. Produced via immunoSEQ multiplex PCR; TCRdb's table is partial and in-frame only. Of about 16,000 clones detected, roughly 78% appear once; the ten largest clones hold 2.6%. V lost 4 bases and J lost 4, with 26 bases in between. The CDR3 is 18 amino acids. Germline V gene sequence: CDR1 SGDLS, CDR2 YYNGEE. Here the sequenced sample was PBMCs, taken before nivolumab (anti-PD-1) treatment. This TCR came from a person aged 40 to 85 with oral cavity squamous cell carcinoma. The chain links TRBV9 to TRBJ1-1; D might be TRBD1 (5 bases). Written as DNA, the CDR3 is TGTGCCAGCAGCACCTATGGGGGAGGGGTGGATCGAGTCACTGAAGCTTTCTTT. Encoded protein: CASSTYGGGVDRVTEAFF.